Below, 13 T cell receptor beta chains from the same sample are listed, as sequenced in a study of blood T cell repertoires in COVID-19. TCRdb's copy holds only in-frame clones and misses some; the assay was immunoSEQ multiplex PCR. The sample includes approximately 100,000 clones, roughly 92% of them seen just once. Sequencing was done on a sample of peripheral blood. The receptor set was obtained from a man aged 65 to 85 with acute or convalescent COVID-19.

This chain connects TRBV4-2 to TRBJ1-1, with TRBD1 identical over 7 bases. CDR1 and CDR2 from the germline V gene are LGHNA and YNFKEQ. The junction had 13 bases not matched to a gene; V was cut back by 7 bases and J by 5 bases. The CDR3 consists of 15 residues. The CDR3 bases are TGTGCCAGCACCAGGGGGTCAAGGGGAGAAACTGAAGCTTTCTTT. This sequence encodes CASTRGSRGETEAFF.

This clone was recorded a few times. V is TRBV6-5 and J is TRBJ2-2; tentatively, D is TRBD2 (5 bases). Germline lookup yields CDR1 MNHEY and CDR2 SVGAGI. Trimming pared 4 bases from V and 1 base from J, leaving 10 bases between. CDR3 length: 15 amino acids. The CDR3 region is CASSLPSGNTGELFF. CDR3 DNA sequence: TGTGCCAGCAGTTTACCCAGCGGGAACACCGGGGAGCTGTTTTTT.

The chain joins TRBV30 to TRBJ2-5; TRBD2 agrees at 15 bases. Germline V gene sequence: CDR1 GTSNPN, CDR2 SVGIG (reference sequence). This CDR3 is built from 16 residues. With 1 base clipped from V and 4 bases from J, the junction kept 4 bases outside the gene matches. Here the CDR3 DNA reads TGTGCCTGGAGTGCTCCGGGACTAGCGGGGGGAGAGACCCAGTACTTC. The encoded protein is CAWSAPGLAGGETQYF.

This clone was seen just once. The chain recombines TRBV12-3 or TRBV12-4 with TRBJ1-1; perhaps TRBD1 as D (5 bases). The CDR3 contains 12 residues. The V and J ends lost 4 bases and 11 bases respectively, with 14 bases between them. The CDR3, as DNA: TGTGCCAGCAGTTCCCTGGGCAGGGCGGCTTTCTTT. It is translated as CASSSLGRAAFF.

The V and J genes are TRBV11-2 and TRBJ2-5; 10 bases match TRBD2. V dropped 1 base and J dropped 2; count of bases not matched to a gene: 7. The CDR3 length is 17 residues. Per the germline V gene, CDR1 is SGHAT and CDR2 is FQNNGV. CDR3 bases: TGTGCCAGCAGCTTAGGGTGGTCTAGCGGGAGACAAGAGACCCAGTACTTC. Translation gives CASSLGWSSGRQETQYF.

The chain joins TRBV5-6 to TRBJ2-7; TRBD2 aligns across 9 bases. The CDR3 has 14 amino acids. Unmatched junction bases numbered 3, after V lost 0 bases and J lost 5 bases. CDR1 is SGHDT and CDR2 is YYEEEE in the germline V gene. The CDR3 DNA is TGTGCCAGCAGCTTGGGGACTAGCGACCACGAGCAGTACTTC. Translation: CASSLGTSDHEQYF.

J is TRBJ2-1 and V is TRBV5-1, with TRBD2 matching over 7 bases. CDR1 is SGHRS and CDR2 is YFSETQ in the germline V gene. J gave up 2 bases and V 4 bases, and 6 bases lay outside the gene matches. The CDR3 totals 15 residues. The CDR3: CASSRLGTTYNEQFF. As DNA, the CDR3 is TGCGCCAGCAGCCGACTCGGGACTACCTACAATGAGCAGTTCTTC.

The CDR3 spells CASSYRDTLYEQYF. The CDR3 DNA reads TGTGCCAGCAGTTATCGGGACACGCTCTACGAGCAGTACTTC. This chain uses TRBV27 with TRBJ2-7, with D maybe TRBD1 (6 bases). Per germline, CDR1 MNHEY and CDR2 SMNVEV (reference sequence). CDR3 length equals 14 residues. The V gene lost 4 bases and the J gene lost 3 bases, with 13 bases spanning the gap.

The sample holds one count of this clone. The gene calls are TRBV7-9 and TRBJ2-7, with 7 bases matching TRBD1. Trimming at V came to 1 base and at J to 7 bases, leaving 4 bases not matched to a gene. Germline assignment: CDR1 SEHNR and CDR2 FQNEAQ (reference sequence). This CDR3 contains 13 residues. CDR3 DNA sequence: TGTGCCAGCAGCTTAGAGAGGGGGCGAGAGCAGTACTTC. It is translated as CASSLERGREQYF.

This chain uses TRBV6-2 or TRBV6-3 with TRBJ1-2; tentatively, D is TRBD1 (5 bases). This CDR3 region has 12 residues. From germline, CDR1 is MNHEY and CDR2 SVGEGT. Trimming cost V 4 bases and J 7 bases, with 10 bases left between them. DNA of the CDR3: TGTGCCAGCAGTTGGGGCTTCGGTGGCTACACCTTC. Its protein product is CASSWGFGGYTF.

This sequence joins TRBV11-3 and TRBJ2-1; D perhaps matches TRBD2 (5 bases). The V gene's germline CDR1 is SGHNT and CDR2 YENEEA. The CDR3 is made up of 15 amino acids. V lost 2 bases and J 7 bases, leaving 15 bases between the germline ends. The DNA of the CDR3 is TGTGCCAGCAGCTTAAGAAGAGGGATCGGGAATGAGCAGTTCTTC. Its translation: CASSLRRGIGNEQFF.

V usage is TRBV28 and J usage is TRBJ2-7, with D unclear. The CDR3 totals 12 residues. The V and J ends lost 6 bases and 0 bases respectively, with 6 bases between them. Germline assignment: CDR1 MDHEN and CDR2 SYDVKM. The CDR3 region is CASSSVSYEQYF. Here the CDR3 DNA reads TGTGCCAGCAGCTCCGTCTCCTACGAGCAGTACTTC.

This chain links TRBV29-1 with TRBJ2-7; a weak D match, TRBD2 (5 bases). The CDR3 has 16 amino acids. Trimming removed 4 bases at V and 0 bases at J, with 19 bases between. CDR1 and CDR2 from the germline V gene are SQVTM and ANQGSEA. The CDR3 loop reads CSVALGLSYFSYEQYF. The CDR3, as DNA: TGCAGCGTTGCACTCGGACTGTCCTATTTCTCCTACGAGCAGTACTTC.